This T cell receptor beta chain was sequenced in a study of response to subunit inactivated influenza vaccine. Study findings and constraints: Researchers suggested that each seasonal influenza vaccination recruits few new T cells.

The length of the CDR3 is 16 residues. CDR1 and CDR2 (germline): SGHAT, FQNNGV. V dropped 4 bases and J dropped 0 bases, with 12 bases sitting between them. TCRdb reprocessed the RT-PCR reads with MiXCR, giving one entry per CDR3 protein. The sample has some 850,000 distinct CDR3 sequences, around 18% seen once. Points on this clonotype: Its antigen remains unknown.

This receptor was obtained from a man in his fifties or sixties who received an inactivated influenza vaccine. This rearrangement joins TRBV11-2 to TRBJ2-2, with D hard to call. The sequencing used PBMCs from blood, collected more than 4 days after vaccination. CDR3 sequence: CASSWQLRANTGELFF. The DNA of the CDR3 is TGTGCCAGCAGCTGGCAGCTACGGGCGAACACCGGGGAGCTGTTTTTT.